These 4 T cell receptor beta chains originate from one sample sequenced in a study of Graves' ophthalmopathy and Graves' hyperthyroidism. Amplification from RNA transcripts yielded the TCR beta CDR3 regions. The first-round RT-PCR employed HTBI primers together with the Qiagen OneStep RT-PCR kit. A multiplex PCR was then performed as the second round. TCRdb passed the multiplex PCR reads through MiXCR, listing each CDR3 protein once. Of 450,000 to 600,000 distinct CDR3 sequences in the sample, under 40% are singletons; the top ten hold about 4.2%. Sequenced material: peripheral blood or thyroid tissue (not recorded which). These receptors were obtained from an adult man with Graves' hyperthyroidism.

This clonotype occurred many times. The V gene is TRBV11-2, the J gene TRBJ1-2; possible D gene TRBD1, 6 bases. CDR1 is SGHAT and CDR2 is FQNNGV in the germline V gene. CDR3 length: 14 amino acids. V was cut by 4 bases and J by 4 bases, with 13 bases left in between. Here the CDR3 reads CASSSLTGTYGYTF. CDR3 nucleotide sequence: TGTGCCAGCAGCTCCCTCACAGGGACCTATGGCTACACCTTC.

This rearrangement joins TRBV20-1 to TRBJ2-2; tentatively, D is TRBD2 (6 bases). V lost 3 bases to trimming and J lost 6 bases, with 8 bases between them. Germline CDR1 is DFQATT and CDR2 is SNEGSKA (reference sequence). The CDR3 totals 12 residues. The CDR3, as DNA: TGCAGTGCTAGGGGGGGTGCCGGGGAGCTGTTTTTT. Translated: CSARGGAGELFF.

With regard to this clonotype: A read error may explain this, as a much larger clone is one base away. The chain employs TRBV14 and TRBJ1-4; the D is unclear. The V gene's germline CDR1 is SGHDN and CDR2 FVKESK. V was cut by 4 bases and J by 4 bases, with 4 bases left in between. The CDR3 extends over 12 amino acids. In DNA form, the CDR3 reads TGTGCCAGCAGCCCCTTTAATGAAAAACTGTTTTTT. This translates into CASSPFNEKLFF.

This chain connects TRBV29-1 to TRBJ1-6; D unresolved. V was cut by 8 bases and J by 9 bases, with 14 bases left in between. Germline V gene data show CDR1 as SQVTM and CDR2 as ANQGSEA. CDR3 length equals 12 residues. The CDR3 bases are TGCAGCTTAGAACTTAGTAGTTCACCCCTCCACTTT. Translation gives CSLELSSSPLHF.